This T cell receptor (beta chain) comes out of a study of T cell clones after liver transplantation. Whole-study context: Post-transplant blood was tracked for graft-donor-reactive T cell clones identified in a pre-transplant mixed lymphocyte reaction. Subjects received no induction therapy and standard immunosuppression until randomization at 12-24 months post-transplant.

Repertoires were generated with immunoSEQ multiplex PCR, while TCRdb's copy carries only in-frame clones and drops some. There are fewer than 70,000 clones in the sample; over 55% occur only once, and approximately 15% lies in the top ten. As for this clone: The sample contains more than one DNA sequence encoding this CDR3.

This specimen consisted of CD4+ T cells from blood, obtained before liver transplant. This TCR was sampled from a human donor who received a liver transplant.

In nucleotides, the CDR3 is TGTGCCAGCAGTTCGGGGGGCGCCATATATGGCTACACCTTC. This sequence encodes CASSSGGAIYGYTF. V usage is TRBV6-5 and J usage is TRBJ1-2; weak D call: TRBD1 (6 bases). With 4 bases removed from V and 5 bases from J, the gap between germline ends came to 14 bases. Germline lookup yields CDR1 MNHEY and CDR2 SVGAGI. The CDR3 runs 14 residues.